This TCR beta chain was sequenced during a study of blood T cell repertoires in COVID-19. In germline, CDR1 is GTSNPN, CDR2 SVGIG (reference sequence). V dropped 3 bases and J dropped 0 bases, with 27 bases sitting between them. The CDR3 loop spans 20 amino acids. In its sample, this clone was seen a few times. This table comes from immunoSEQ multiplex PCR, and its TCRdb copy is limited to in-frame clones, with some not included. The sample has some 150,000 clones; approximately 81% are singletons. This sequence originates from a man aged 35-49 years with acute or convalescent COVID-19. The gene calls are TRBV30 and TRBJ1-3; tentatively, D is TRBD1 (5 bases). Material: peripheral blood. The CDR3 here is CAWSVINKLQGASSGNTIYF. In DNA, the CDR3 is TGTGCCTGGAGCGTAATAAACAAACTCCAGGGTGCGAGCTCTGGAAACACCATATATTTT.